The rows below give T cell receptor beta chains drawn from one sample of a study of blood T cell repertoires in COVID-19. Sequenced by immunoSEQ multiplex PCR; TCRdb stores in-frame clones only, minus some. This repertoire shows some 130,000 clones, about 78% found once; its top ten account for around 9.9%. The sample consisted of peripheral blood. These receptors all come from a man between 60 and 75 years old who had recovered from COVID-19. The CDR3 runs from the conserved cysteine through the conserved F or W. A D gene is named only where the DNA matches it firmly. Size is stated for part of the rows, as once, few or many counts, or as a class when the clone is expanded.

v_gene	j_gene	d_gene	abundance	CDR3aa	CDR3nt
TRBV7-2	TRBJ2-7	TRBD2	.	CASSLSGLVHEQYF	TGTGCCAGCAGCTTGTCGGGACTAGTGCACGAGCAGTACTTC
TRBV6-5	TRBJ1-2	.	.	CASRPGQGYGYTF	TGTGCCAGCAGACCGGGACAAGGCTATGGCTACACCTTC
TRBV6-5	TRBJ2-2	TRBD2	.	CASRPSGGDKGELFF	TGTGCCAGCAGACCTAGCGGGGGGGATAAAGGGGAGCTGTTTTTT
TRBV5-1	TRBJ2-1	TRBD2	.	CASSLGAGGPEDEQFF	TGCGCCAGCAGCTTGGGGGCGGGAGGGCCGGAAGATGAGCAGTTCTTC
TRBV6-5	TRBJ1-3	.	.	CASREDGGNTIYF	TGTGCCAGCAGGGAGGACGGTGGAAACACCATATATTTT
TRBV5-1	TRBJ2-7	TRBD1	.	CASSLLVGDSEQYF	TGCGCCAGCAGCTTGTTGGTTGGGGACAGTGAGCAGTACTTC
TRBV7-2	TRBJ2-4	.	.	CASSALRGSAKNIQYF	TGTGCCAGCAGCGCCTTAAGGGGTTCGGCCAAAAACATTCAGTACTTC
TRBV21-1	TRBJ1-1	.	.	CASITWDRGEAFF	TGTGCCAGCATAACCTGGGACAGGGGCGAAGCTTTCTTT
TRBV7-9	TRBJ2-5	.	medium-sized	CASSPPSLGLHRETQYF	TGTGCCAGCAGCCCCCCCTCTCTGGGACTCCACCGGGAGACCCAGTACTTC
TRBV18	TRBJ2-2	.	few	CASSPEQTGELFF	TGTGCCAGCTCACCAGAGCAAACCGGGGAGCTGTTTTTT
TRBV7-2	TRBJ2-6	TRBD1	.	CASSWGQGISGANVLTF	TGTGCCAGCAGCTGGGGACAGGGGATCTCTGGGGCCAACGTCCTGACTTTC
TRBV5-1	TRBJ2-1	.	.	CASSLAPTGTHNEQFF	TGCGCCAGCAGCTTGGCCCCGACAGGTACACACAATGAGCAGTTCTTC
TRBV12-3/TRBV12-4	TRBJ2-4	.	few	CASSFNSQNIQYF	TGTGCCAGCAGTTTTAACAGTCAAAACATTCAGTACTTC
TRBV19	TRBJ1-1	.	.	CASSTVLQGTEAFF	TGTGCCAGTAGTACGGTCCTTCAGGGGACTGAAGCTTTCTTT
TRBV3-1/TRBV3-2	TRBJ2-7	.	few	CASSYALVGGEQYF	TGTGCCAGCAGCTACGCACTGGTAGGGGGCGAGCAGTACTTC
TRBV6-6	TRBJ2-7	.	.	CASSYSESRGGYEQYF	TGTGCCAGCAGTTACTCGGAGAGCCGAGGAGGATACGAGCAGTACTTC
TRBV9	TRBJ2-1	TRBD2	.	CASSVTSGENEQFF	TGTGCCAGCAGCGTAACTAGCGGGGAGAATGAGCAGTTCTTC
TRBV6-1	TRBJ2-4	TRBD2	.	CASSVAGGPGIQYF	TGTGCCAGCAGTGTAGCGGGAGGGCCAGGCATTCAGTACTTC
TRBV19	TRBJ1-1	.	.	CASKGITEAFF	TGTGCCAGTAAGGGGATCACTGAAGCTTTCTTT
TRBV30	TRBJ1-2	TRBD1	.	CAWSLGTGGAKGYTF	TGTGCCTGGAGCCTTGGGACAGGGGGCGCGAAGGGCTACACCTTC
TRBV20-1	TRBJ2-3	TRBD2	.	CSALAGDTQYF	TGCAGTGCGTTAGCGGGTGATACGCAGTATTTT
TRBV28	TRBJ2-3	TRBD1	.	CASSSGQGRTDTQYF	TGTGCCAGCAGCTCCGGACAGGGGAGAACAGATACGCAGTATTTT
TRBV10-3	TRBJ1-1	.	.	CAIKVSSADTEAFF	TGTGCCATCAAAGTGAGTAGTGCGGACACTGAAGCTTTCTTT
TRBV11-2	TRBJ1-1	.	once	CASSLALYTEAFF	TGTGCCAGCAGCTTAGCGTTATACACTGAAGCTTTCTTT
TRBV19	TRBJ2-2	TRBD1	.	CASSWTGGNTGELFF	TGTGCCAGTAGCTGGACAGGGGGGAACACCGGGGAGCTGTTTTTT
TRBV6-5	TRBJ2-3	TRBD1	.	CASRNSGQGRDTQYF	TGTGCCAGCAGGAACTCGGGACAGGGGAGGGATACGCAGTATTTT
TRBV9	TRBJ2-3	.	.	CASSHTSWESSKPDTQYF	TGTGCCAGCAGCCATACTAGTTGGGAGAGCTCAAAACCAGATACGCAGTATTTT
TRBV19	TRBJ1-5	TRBD1	.	CASTNPWGQFDSNQPQHF	TGTGCCAGTACCAACCCCTGGGGACAGTTTGATAGCAATCAGCCCCAGCATTTT
TRBV7-3	TRBJ2-3	TRBD2	.	CASSLTAGALPNTQYF	TGTGCCAGCAGCTTAACAGCGGGAGCCCTGCCCAATACGCAGTATTTT
TRBV2	TRBJ1-1	TRBD1	.	CASRVDRGSMNTEAFF	TGTGCCAGCAGAGTAGACAGGGGATCTATGAACACTGAAGCTTTCTTT
TRBV29-1	TRBJ2-5	.	.	CSVAQSQETQYF	TGCAGCGTTGCACAGTCCCAAGAGACCCAGTACTTC
TRBV7-2	TRBJ2-5	.	.	CASSLGPQGLETQYF	TGTGCCAGCAGCTTAGGACCCCAGGGATTGGAGACCCAGTACTTC
TRBV4-3	TRBJ2-7	.	.	CASSQVGHAAVEQYF	TGCGCCAGCAGCCAAGTTGGCCACGCGGCCGTGGAGCAGTACTTC
TRBV7-6	TRBJ2-2	TRBD1	.	CASRLSGGGWNTGELFF	TGTGCCAGCAGGCTTTCAGGGGGCGGATGGAACACCGGGGAGCTGTTTTTT
TRBV24-1	TRBJ2-5	.	.	CATSDPNGIQETQYF	TGTGCCACCAGTGACCCTAACGGGATACAAGAGACCCAGTACTTC
TRBV18	TRBJ2-3	TRBD1	.	CASSRTGADTQYF	TGTGCCAGCTCCCGGACAGGGGCAGATACGCAGTATTTT
TRBV7-2	TRBJ1-4	TRBD1	.	CASSPTTGAGKLFF	TGTGCCAGCAGCCCAACCACAGGGGCAGGAAAACTGTTTTTT